The 22 T cell receptor beta chains below come from one sample, sequenced in a study. TCRdb independently ran MiXCR on the 5' RACE reads; one entry per CDR3 protein. The sample includes 50,000 to 60,000 distinct CDR3 sequences, about a fifth of them seen just once. Cells sorted as Tregs were CD4+, CD25+ and CD127-/low. Specimen: tumor-infiltrating Tregs sorted from the breast tumor. These TCRs come from a female donor with breast cancer.

The table lists this clonotype with a few counts. This chain joins TRBV7-9 and TRBJ2-3; 7 bases agree with TRBD1. Germline V lookup: CDR1 SEHNR, CDR2 FQNEAQ (reference sequence). V shed 5 bases, J shed 3 bases, and the junction held 11 bases outside the gene matches. This CDR3 is 16 amino acids long. The CDR3 loop is CASSGYRGGMTDTQYF. CDR3 sequence (DNA): TGTGCCAGCAGCGGTTACAGGGGTGGGATGACAGATACGCAGTATTTT.

The chain employs TRBV20-1 and TRBJ2-7; D gene ambiguous. This CDR3 contains 12 residues. In germline, CDR1 is DFQATT, CDR2 SNEGSKA (reference sequence). V was clipped by 2 bases and J by 0 bases, with 5 bases between them. The CDR3 DNA reads TGCAGTGCTAGAATCTTCTCCTACGAGCAGTACTTC. Translating gives CSARIFSYEQYF.

The CDR3 region is CALGRGLDYEQYF. CDR3 DNA sequence: TGTGCCCTTGGACGAGGGCTCGACTACGAGCAGTACTTC. The V and J genes are TRBV7-9 and TRBJ2-7; the D gene is possibly TRBD2 (5 bases). The V and J ends lost 11 bases and 3 bases respectively, with 17 bases between them. The germline gives CDR1 SEHNR, CDR2 FQNEAQ (reference sequence). The CDR3 covers 13 residues.

The chain recombines TRBV14 with TRBJ2-2; D unclear. Germline loops: CDR1 SGHDN, CDR2 FVKESK. V was pared by 0 bases and J by 6 bases, with 11 bases between. This CDR3 has 15 residues. The DNA of the CDR3 is TGTGCCAGCAGCCAAGAAGTCAGCTACCCCGGGGAGCTGTTTTTT. As protein: CASSQEVSYPGELFF.

This clonotype was found many times. The chain has TRBV5-6 and TRBJ2-3; D unresolved. The CDR3 length is 12 residues. Trimming shortened V by 0 bases and J by 5 bases, and 4 bases separated the two germline ends. CDR1 and CDR2 (germline): SGHDT, YYEEEE. In DNA, the CDR3 is TGTGCCAGCAGCTTGGGTCTAGATACGCAGTATTTT. This encodes CASSLGLDTQYF. The variable domain in full, completed from reference TRBV5-6 and TRBJ2-3, reads DAGVTQSPTHLIKTRGQQVTLRCSPKSGHDTVSWYQQALGQGPQFIFQYYEEEERQRGNFPDRFSGHQFPNYSSELNVNALLLGDSALYLCASSLGLDTQYFGPGTRLTVL.

The rearrangement uses TRBV4-2 and TRBJ2-1, with 8 bases aligning to TRBD1. Germline assignment: CDR1 LGHNA and CDR2 YNFKEQ. With V trimmed by 4 bases and J by 4 bases, 6 bases remained unmatched. This CDR3 has 15 amino acids. CDR3 amino acids: CASSPDRVRYNEQFF. DNA of the CDR3: TGTGCCAGCAGCCCGGACAGGGTAAGGTACAATGAGCAGTTCTTC.

The chain is built from TRBV7-9 and TRBJ1-4; 7 bases align to TRBD1. The trim removed 10 bases at V and 8 bases at J, leaving 16 bases unmatched. Germline CDR1 is SEHNR and CDR2 is FQNEAQ (reference sequence). The CDR3 is 15 amino acids. CDR3 amino acids: CAIGSETGVGEKLFF. DNA of the CDR3: TGTGCCATCGGCTCCGAAACAGGGGTTGGGGAAAAACTGTTTTTT.

This clonotype was seen only a few times. The rearrangement links TRBV28 to TRBJ1-2; TRBD1 matches 10 bases. Germline lookup yields CDR1 MDHEN and CDR2 SYDVKM. The V segment lost 6 bases and the J segment 7 bases; nucleotides outside the gene matches: 8. The CDR3 sequence is 14 residues long. CDR3: CASRRQGAERGYTF. CDR3 in DNA: TGTGCCAGCAGGAGACAGGGGGCCGAACGTGGCTACACCTTC.

This clonotype showed up just a few times. The rearrangement joins TRBV6-5 to TRBJ1-6; 7 bases match TRBD1. Germline V gene data show CDR1 as MNHEY and CDR2 as SVGAGI. The CDR3 loop spans 15 amino acids. V was clipped by 2 bases and J by 7 bases; unmatched bases: 5. The CDR3 nucleotides read TGTGCCAGCAGTTACGCCGGGACAGCGAATTCACCCCTCCACTTT. Protein: CASSYAGTANSPLHF.

The chain joins TRBV10-3 to TRBJ2-5, with a weak D call TRBD1 (6 bases). The CDR3 sequence is 14 residues long. Germline CDR1 reads ENHRY; CDR2 reads SYGVKD. The V end lost 0 bases, the J end lost 4 bases, and 9 bases lay between the germline ends. CDR3 nucleotide sequence: TGTGCCATCAGTGAGTCGTGGGGGCGAGAGACCCAGTACTTC. As protein: CAISESWGRETQYF.

This chain connects TRBV18 to TRBJ1-4; tentative D call: TRBD1 (5 bases). Deletions cut 5 bases from V and 6 bases from J, with 13 bases between. Germline CDR1 KGHSH, CDR2 LQKENI. The CDR3 runs 14 residues. CDR3 coding DNA: TGTGCCAGCTCAACCGCGTGGGGGGATGAAAAACTGTTTTTT. This gives the protein CASSTAWGDEKLFF.

This clonotype has more than one count but fewer than ten. This rearrangement joins TRBV19 to TRBJ2-1; D unresolved. V was cut by 6 bases and J by 0 bases, with 9 bases left in between. Per the germline V gene, CDR1 is LNHDA and CDR2 is SQIVND (reference sequence). The length of the CDR3 is 14 residues. The CDR3 sequence: CASRGPSSYNEQFF. The CDR3 DNA reads as TGTGCCAGTAGAGGTCCGAGCTCCTACAATGAGCAGTTCTTC.

CDR3 protein: CASSAYGLAGGKTQYF. For the CDR3, the DNA is TGCGCCAGCAGCGCATACGGATTAGCGGGAGGAAAGACCCAGTACTTC. This chain connects TRBV5-1 to TRBJ2-5; the match to TRBD2 covers 10 bases. CDR3 size: 16 residues. V was clipped by 4 bases and J by 6 bases; unmatched bases: 12. Looked up from germline, CDR1 is SGHRS and CDR2 is YFSETQ. Based on the CDR3 plus reference TRBV5-1 and TRBJ2-5, the full variable domain is KAGVTQTPRYLIKTRGQQVTLSCSPISGHRSVSWYQQTPGQGLQFLFEYFSETQRNKGNFPGRFSGRQFSNSRSEMNVSTLELGDSALYLCASSAYGLAGGKTQYFGPGTRLLVL.

This clonotype has ten or more counts. The chain is built from TRBV5-6 and TRBJ1-1, with D possibly TRBD1 on 6 matching bases. This CDR3 is built from 13 residues. Trimming pared 5 bases from V and 6 bases from J, leaving 14 bases between. Germline V CDR1 and CDR2: SGHDT, YYEEEE. CDR3 protein: CASRDWGLAEAFF. CDR3 DNA: TGTGCCAGCAGGGACTGGGGGCTGGCTGAAGCTTTCTTT.

This clonotype came up many times. The chain joins TRBV20-1 to TRBJ2-1, with D hard to call. CDR3 size: 11 residues. Germline CDR1 is DFQATT and CDR2 is SNEGSKA (reference sequence). V was clipped by 8 bases and J by 5 bases, with 10 bases between them. The CDR3 DNA sequence: TGCAGTCGCCCCACCGACAATGAGCAGTTCTTC. Its protein product is CSRPTDNEQFF.

Note on this clonotype: One junction end does not reproduce the germline sequence, and a read error may be involved. The chain employs TRBV7-2 and TRBJ2-4; 7 bases are a match to TRBD2. This CDR3 is built from 15 residues. The V gene's germline CDR1 is SGHTA and CDR2 FQGNSA. The CDR3 loop reads CASSPDRMGGNSQYF. The CDR3 bases are TGTGCCAGCAGTCCCGACCGGATGGGAGGGAACAGTCAGTACTTC.

This clonotype has more than one count but fewer than ten. V usage is TRBV3-1 and J usage is TRBJ1-1, with TRBD1 matching over 10 bases. Germline CDR1 is LGHDT and CDR2 is YNNKEL (reference sequence). Unmatched junction bases numbered 8, after V lost 5 bases and J lost 2 bases. This CDR3 is 16 amino acids long. The CDR3 is CASSSRDRGLNTEAFF. The CDR3 coding sequence is TGTGCCAGCAGCTCCCGGGACAGGGGACTCAACACTGAAGCTTTCTTT.

This clonotype occurred many times. J is TRBJ1-6 and V is TRBV7-9; 7 bases line up with TRBD1. V lost 4 bases, J lost 9 bases, and 6 bases stayed unmatched. This CDR3 is built from 14 residues. Germline CDR1 SEHNR, CDR2 FQNEAQ (reference sequence). The CDR3 bases are TGTGCCAGCAGCTCGGGACAGAGTAGTTCACCCCTCCACTTT. Amino acids: CASSSGQSSSPLHF.

CDR3 sequence: CASSWREGSSYNEQFF. The CDR3 DNA follows: TGTGCCAGCAGCTGGCGGGAGGGTAGTTCCTACAATGAGCAGTTCTTC. V gene TRBV7-2 combines with J gene TRBJ2-1; 9 bases match TRBD2. Germline CDR1 is SGHTA and CDR2 is FQGNSA. The CDR3 is made up of 16 amino acids. Trimming cost V 4 bases and J 1 base; bases outside gene matches: 5.

Comment on this clonotype: A much more abundant neighbour one base away suggests this may be a read error. The rearrangement joins TRBV20-1 to TRBJ1-2; D is ambiguous. The CDR3 loop spans 13 amino acids. V shed 1 base and J shed 8 bases, with 14 bases lying between them. Germline CDR1 reads DFQATT; CDR2 reads SNEGSKA (reference sequence). The CDR3 sequence is CSARGGEGGGYTF. CDR3 nucleotide sequence: TGCAGTGCTAGAGGTGGGGAGGGAGGCGGCTACACCTTC.

This clonotype was observed a few times. V and J are TRBV5-1 and TRBJ1-3; D might be TRBD1 (5 bases). The CDR3 is 15 residues long. The germline gives CDR1 SGHRS, CDR2 YFSETQ. V lost 3 bases and J 0 bases, leaving 10 bases between the germline ends. The CDR3 DNA reads TGCGCCAGCAGCTCCGGGACTAACTCTGGAAACACCATATATTTT. Residues: CASSSGTNSGNTIYF. Full variable domain (outside the CDR3, taken from reference TRBV5-1 and TRBJ1-3): KAGVTQTPRYLIKTRGQQVTLSCSPISGHRSVSWYQQTPGQGLQFLFEYFSETQRNKGNFPGRFSGRQFSNSRSEMNVSTLELGDSALYLCASSSGTNSGNTIYFGEGSWLTVV.

For this clonotype: Possible read error: a much larger clone is one base away. No conserved phenylalanine or tryptophan ends this CDR3, so it is likely a read error. The rearrangement uses TRBV7-3 and TRBJ1-1; D gene uncertain. Germline lookup yields CDR1 SGHTA and CDR2 FQGTGA. The CDR3 runs 13 residues. Deletions cut 6 bases from V and 0 bases from J, with 8 bases between. For the CDR3, the DNA is TGTGCCAGCAGTTCGGAAGTGAACACTGAAGCTTTCTGT. Residues: CASSSEVNTEAFC.